The 15 T cell receptor beta chains given below trace back to one sample, sequenced in a study of post-analysis software for immune sequencing data. General study points: Controls had lower frequencies than patients of about five TRBV segments, which included TRBV5-6, TRBV5-1 and TRBV20-1.

Their cognate antigens are unknown. Researchers reported that TCR beta cDNA libraries carried unique molecular identifiers. TCRdb re-called the PCR reads with MiXCR, one entry per CDR3 protein. Here the sample spans approximately 570,000 distinct CDR3 sequences, about 40% being singletons. The sample was blood. All receptors derive from a girl aged 10 to 17 with multiple sclerosis.

The table lists this clonotype with a few counts. V gene TRBV7-2 combines with J gene TRBJ2-4; TRBD2 matches at 12 bases. CDR1 SGHTA and CDR2 FQGNSA come from the germline V gene. With 5 bases clipped from V and 0 bases from J, the junction kept 2 bases outside the gene matches. The CDR3 is 16 residues long. CDR3 residues: CASSPGLAGAKNIQYF. The CDR3 DNA reads as TGTGCCAGCAGCCCGGGACTAGCGGGAGCCAAAAACATTCAGTACTTC.

The chain joins TRBV29-1 to TRBJ2-5; D unclear. This CDR3 has 10 amino acids. The germline gives CDR1 SQVTM, CDR2 ANQGSEA. Deletions cut 4 bases from V and 7 bases from J, with 7 bases between. The CDR3 reads CSVAGWTQYF. The CDR3 DNA reads as TGCAGCGTTGCGGGTTGGACCCAGTACTTC. Variable domain in full (rest from reference TRBV29-1 and TRBJ2-5): SAVISQKPSRDICQRGTSLTIQCQVDSQVTMMFWYRQQPGQSLTLIATANQGSEATYESGFVIDKFPISRPNLTFSTLTVSNMSPEDSSIYLCSVAGWTQYFGPGTRLLVL.

This clonotype was seen only a few times. V and J are TRBV5-5 and TRBJ2-2, with D perhaps matching TRBD1 (5 bases). Trimming cost V 6 bases and J 4 bases, with 13 bases left between them. Germline V gene data show CDR1 as SGHKS and CDR2 as YYEKEE (reference sequence). This CDR3 has 14 amino acids. CDR3 sequence: CASISGPGTGELFF. Here the CDR3 DNA reads TGTGCCAGCATTTCAGGGCCCGGCACCGGGGAGCTGTTTTTT.

This clonotype was seen a handful of times. The genes are TRBV7-9 and TRBJ2-4; 9 positions match TRBD2. This CDR3 contains 15 residues. V lost 1 base and J lost 8; bases outside the gene matches: 6. Germline CDR1 SEHNR, CDR2 FQNEAQ (reference sequence). CDR3 in DNA: TGTGCCAGCAGCTTAGGGGGGACTAGCTCGTACATTCAGTACTTC. Encoded protein: CASSLGGTSSYIQYF.

The chain couples TRBV6-2 or TRBV6-3 to TRBJ1-1; 7 bases are a match to TRBD1. The CDR3 is 12 amino acids. V dropped 6 bases and J dropped 9; count of bases not matched to a gene: 7. Germline V lookup: CDR1 MNHEY, CDR2 SVGEGT. The CDR3 nucleotides read TGTGCCAGCAGCAGAGACAGGGTGAAAGCTTTCTTT. This translates into CASSRDRVKAFF.

The V gene is TRBV6-4, the J gene TRBJ2-5; 11 bases are shared with TRBD1. The CDR3 contains 13 residues. Germline V gives CDR1 MRHNA, CDR2 SNTAGT. Trimming took 8 bases from V and 11 from J; bases not matched to a gene: 10. The CDR3 reads CASGTGGCNEQYF. DNA for the CDR3: TGTGCCAGCGGGACAGGGGGATGCAATGAGCAGTACTTC.

This clonotype was detected once. The V and J genes are TRBV5-1 and TRBJ2-3; D might be TRBD2 (6 bases). The germline V gene has CDR1 SGHRS and CDR2 YFSETQ. V gave up 0 bases and J gave up 4 bases, with 18 bases separating them. The CDR3 runs 17 residues. CDR3 bases: TGCGCCAGCAGCTTGGGAACCCTAGCGAAGGGAGCAGATACGCAGTATTTT. Translating gives CASSLGTLAKGADTQYF.

V and J are TRBV24-1 and TRBJ2-1, with 12 bases aligning to TRBD2. J lost 8 bases, V lost 5 bases, and 9 bases had no gene match. There are 16 residues in the CDR3. Looked up from germline, CDR1 is KGHDR and CDR2 is SFDVKD. Here the CDR3 reads CATSAQTSGSIDEQFF. The CDR3 nucleotides are TGTGCCACCAGTGCCCAGACTAGCGGGAGTATCGATGAGCAGTTCTTC.

The genes are TRBV20-1 and TRBJ2-5; D could derive from TRBD1 or TRBD2 (6 bases each). Near its end, the DNA agrees better with TRBJ2-7, so the J call may be wrong. CDR3 length: 14 amino acids. Germline V gene sequence: CDR1 DFQATT, CDR2 SNEGSKA (reference sequence). This chain's CDR3 is CSARGGSKAYEQYF. Written as DNA, the CDR3 is TGCAGTGCTAGGGGGGGCAGTAAGGCCTACGAGCAGTACTTC.

The chain has TRBV7-9 and TRBJ2-4; TRBD1 agrees at 7 bases. CDR1 is SEHNR and CDR2 is FQNEAQ in the germline V gene (reference sequence). CDR3 size: 15 residues. V dropped 0 bases and J dropped 9; count of bases not matched to a gene: 8. The DNA for the CDR3 is TGTGCCAGCAGCTTAGCCACAGGGGTTCGGAGCATTCAGTACTTC. Protein sequence: CASSLATGVRSIQYF.

This clonotype was seen only a few times. This sequence joins TRBV3-1 and TRBJ2-5, with D uncertain. The germline CDR1 and CDR2 sequences are LGHDT and YNNKEL (reference sequence). V was trimmed by 1 base and J by 11 bases, leaving 14 bases between them. This CDR3 spans 13 amino acids. The CDR3 DNA follows: TGTGCCAGCAGCCAAGCTGACGAACATCGGCAGTACTTC. Translation gives CASSQADEHRQYF.

The rearrangement joins TRBV10-3 to TRBJ1-1; no definite D call. Germline V gives CDR1 ENHRY, CDR2 SYGVKD. Trimming stripped 4 bases from V and 2 bases from J, with 14 bases between. The CDR3 has 15 residues. CDR3 bases: TGTGCCATCAGTGGGCAGGCGGGTATCAACACTGAAGCTTTCTTT. It codes for CAISGQAGINTEAFF.

This clonotype occurred a few times. The rearrangement links TRBV3-1 to TRBJ2-7; D remains unclear. The CDR3 extends over 13 amino acids. The germline gives CDR1 LGHDT, CDR2 YNNKEL (reference sequence). The germline V and J ends were trimmed by 2 bases and 1 base, with 6 bases remaining between them. CDR3 sequence (DNA): TGTGCCAGCAGCCAACCAGCGTCCTACGAGCAGTACTTC. Protein product: CASSQPASYEQYF.

The chain carries TRBV12-3 or TRBV12-4 and TRBJ2-1; 9 bases are a match to TRBD1. V lost 6 bases and J lost 7; bases outside the gene matches: 10. The CDR3 has 15 amino acids. The CDR3 nucleotides read TGTGCCAGCAGACCGGGACAGGGCTTGGTAAATGAGCAGTTCTTC. Amino acid sequence: CASRPGQGLVNEQFF.

This clonotype has more than one count but fewer than ten. The rearrangement uses TRBV5-6 and TRBJ2-2, with TRBD1 matching over 7 bases. With 5 bases clipped from V and 5 bases from J, the junction kept 12 bases outside the gene matches. CDR3 size: 16 residues. Germline values: CDR1 SGHDT, CDR2 YYEEEE. The CDR3 sequence: CASSRPPGTETGELFF. The DNA for the CDR3 is TGTGCCAGCAGTCGACCACCCGGGACAGAGACCGGGGAGCTGTTTTTT.